Reported below is one T cell receptor beta chain. What it recognizes is unknown. This specimen belongs to a study of vaccination and CD4 T cells after COVID-19. Study-level background: Two of the convalescents were Hispanic, and the group consisted of six males and four females.

The V and J ends lost 2 bases and 0 bases, in that order; junction bases with no gene match: 6. The V gene's germline CDR1 is DFQATT and CDR2 SNEGSKA (reference sequence). The CDR3 is 16 residues long. Study-level points and caveats: In convalescent patients, 304 of 307 vaccine-specific clones were spike mono-reactive.

Oncomine TCR Beta short-read sequencing was applied to DNA from cultured CD4+ T cells. From CD4+ T cells that had been cultured, genomic DNA was extracted. TCRdb re-derived calls from the PCR reads in MiXCR, one entry per CDR3 protein. Here the sample spans 15,000 or so distinct CDR3 sequences, about 46% being singletons. Stated treatment: roughly 11-day PBMC culture with coronavirus spike peptide pools or control peptides (ViraFEST assay). The chain carries TRBV20-1 and TRBJ1-4; 7 bases align to TRBD1. This sequence was found in a human donor who had recovered from COVID-19. The material sequenced was CD4+ T cells from blood, cultured in vitro. In nucleotides, the CDR3 is TGCAGTGCTAGATTCTATGGGACAGCAACTAATGAAAAACTGTTTTTT. This gives the protein CSARFYGTATNEKLFF.